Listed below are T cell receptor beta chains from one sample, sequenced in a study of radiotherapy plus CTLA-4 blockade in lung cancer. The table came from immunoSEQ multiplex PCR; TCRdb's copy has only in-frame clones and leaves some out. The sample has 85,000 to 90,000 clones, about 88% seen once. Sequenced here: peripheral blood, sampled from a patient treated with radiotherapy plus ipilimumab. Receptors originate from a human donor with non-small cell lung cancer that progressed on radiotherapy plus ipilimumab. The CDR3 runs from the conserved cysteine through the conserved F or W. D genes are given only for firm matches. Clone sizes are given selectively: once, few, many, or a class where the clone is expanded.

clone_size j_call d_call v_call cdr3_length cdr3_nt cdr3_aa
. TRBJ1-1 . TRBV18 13 TGTGCCAGCTCACCCTCGGGGAGGGGCGAAGCTTTCTTT CASSPSGRGEAFF
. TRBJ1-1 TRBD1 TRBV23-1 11 TGCGCCAGCAGTCAGACAGGGGAAGCTTTCTTT CASSQTGEAFF
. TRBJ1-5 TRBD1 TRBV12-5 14 TGTGCTAGTGGTTTTGGGCAGGGGGGTCAGCCCCAGCATTTT CASGFGQGGQPQHF
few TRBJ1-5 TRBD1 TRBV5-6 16 TGTGCCAGCAGCTTGGGGAGGACAGGGGGCAGTCAGCCCCAGCATTTT CASSLGRTGGSQPQHF
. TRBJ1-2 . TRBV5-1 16 TGCGCCAGCAGCTTGGCCCTTCTCCGGGACGGTAAAGGCTACACCTTC CASSLALLRDGKGYTF
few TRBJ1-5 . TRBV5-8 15 TGTGCCAGCAGCTTGAAGGGAGGGTTGGGACAGCCCCAGCATTTT CASSLKGGLGQPQHF
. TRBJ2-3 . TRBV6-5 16 TGTGCCAGCAGTTATTCGGGGCGGATTAGCACAGATACGCAGTATTTT CASSYSGRISTDTQYF
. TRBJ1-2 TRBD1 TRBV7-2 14 TGTGCCAGCAGCTCAAGGACAGGCGACTATGGCTACACCTTC CASSSRTGDYGYTF
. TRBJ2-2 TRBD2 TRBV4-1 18 TGCGCCAGCAGCCAAGGGGCAGCGGGGAGCGCGAACACCGGGGAGCTGTTTTTT CASSQGAAGSANTGELFF
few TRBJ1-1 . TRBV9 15 TGTGCCAGCAGCACACGAGACAGCCCCTACACTGAAGCTTTCTTT CASSTRDSPYTEAFF
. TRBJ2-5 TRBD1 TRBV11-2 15 TGTGCCAGCAGCTCCAGGGGGATAGGTCGAGAGACCCAGTACTTC CASSSRGIGRETQYF
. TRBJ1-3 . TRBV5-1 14 TGCGCCAGCAGCTTGGCAGGGGTCGGAAACACCATATATTTT CASSLAGVGNTIYF
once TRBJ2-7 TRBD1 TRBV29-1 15 TGCAGCGTTCACTCAGGGGGACAGGGGGCCTACGAGCAGTACTTC CSVHSGGQGAYEQYF
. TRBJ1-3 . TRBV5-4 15 TGTGCCAGCAGCGATACAGGGATCTCTGGAAACACCATATATTTT CASSDTGISGNTIYF
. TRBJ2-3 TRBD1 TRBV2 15 TGTGCCAGCAGGTCCGGGGACAGGCCCACAGATACGCAGTATTTT CASRSGDRPTDTQYF
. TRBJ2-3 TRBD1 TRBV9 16 TGTGCCAGCAGCGTAGTGGGACAGGGGGCTGGAGATACGCAGTATTTT CASSVVGQGAGDTQYF
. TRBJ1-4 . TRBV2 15 TGTGCCAGCAGTGGAAGAGAAGCAACTAATGAAAAACTGTTTTTT CASSGREATNEKLFF
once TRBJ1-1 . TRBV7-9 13 TGTGCCAGCAGCTTAGACCGGTGGACTGAAGCTTTCTTT CASSLDRWTEAFF
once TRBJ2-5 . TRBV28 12 TGTGCCAGCAGTCGGGATTTGGGGACCCAGTACTTC CASSRDLGTQYF
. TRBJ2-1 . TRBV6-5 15 TGTGCCAGCAGTTACTCAGAGAGCTCCTACAATGAGCAGTTCTTC CASSYSESSYNEQFF
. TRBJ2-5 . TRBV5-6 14 TGTGCCAGCAGCTCGGGGGCAGGGGAAGAGACCCAGTACTTC CASSSGAGEETQYF
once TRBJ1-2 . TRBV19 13 TGTGCCAGTAGTATACGTGTATGGAATGGCTACACCTTC CASSIRVWNGYTF
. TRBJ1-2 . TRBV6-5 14 TGTGCCAGCAGTCCCCAGGTGCCCAGCCATGGCTACACCTTC CASSPQVPSHGYTF
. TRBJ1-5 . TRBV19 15 TGTGCCAGTAGTACCCGGACAGATAGCAATCAGCCCCAGCATTTT CASSTRTDSNQPQHF
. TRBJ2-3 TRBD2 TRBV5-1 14 TGCGCCAGTAAGGGAGGGACGGCCACAGATACGCAGTATTTT CASKGGTATDTQYF
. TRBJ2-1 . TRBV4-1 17 TGCGCCAGCAGCCAACTAAACCAGGTGAGGGGAATCGATGAGCAGTTCTTC CASSQLNQVRGIDEQFF
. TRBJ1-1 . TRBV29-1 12 TGCAGCGTTGAAGGAGGTCACACTGAAGCTTTCTTT CSVEGGHTEAFF
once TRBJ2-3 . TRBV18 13 TGTGCCAGCTCCCCCGAAGCGGCAGATACGCAGTATTTT CASSPEAADTQYF
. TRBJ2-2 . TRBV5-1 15 TGCGCCAGCAGCTTGTGGGGACCGTCGACCGGGGAGCTGTTTTTT CASSLWGPSTGELFF
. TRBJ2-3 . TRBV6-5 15 TGTGCCAGCAGTCCTTACCCCACCCGCACAGATACGCAGTATTTT CASSPYPTRTDTQYF
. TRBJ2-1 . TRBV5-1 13 TGCGCCAGCAGCTTGGTCAGGGACAATGAGCAGTTCTTC CASSLVRDNEQFF
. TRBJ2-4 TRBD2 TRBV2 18 TGTGCCAGCAGTGATGGACTAGCGGTCGGCCTGGCAAAAAACATTCAGTACTTC CASSDGLAVGLAKNIQYF
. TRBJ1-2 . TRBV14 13 TGTGCCAGCAGCCAGGACCTGAACTATGGCTACACCTTC CASSQDLNYGYTF
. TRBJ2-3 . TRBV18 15 TGTGCCAGCTCACCGCCGGGTCAGAAATGGGGTACGCAGTATTTT CASSPPGQKWGTQYF
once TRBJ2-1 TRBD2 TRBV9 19 TGTGCCAGCAGCGTAGGACCCGGGACTAGCGGCCTCTCCTACAATGAGCAGTTCTTC CASSVGPGTSGLSYNEQFF
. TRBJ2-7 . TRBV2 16 TGTGCCAGCAGTGGCCTGTCTTGGGCAGATTCCTACGAGCAGTACTTC CASSGLSWADSYEQYF
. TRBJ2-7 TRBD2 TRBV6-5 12 TGTGCCAGCAGTAAAGCGGGAGGCGAGCAGTACTTC CASSKAGGEQYF
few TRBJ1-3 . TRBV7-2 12 TGTGCCAGCAGCGCCACCGGGAACACCATATATTTT CASSATGNTIYF
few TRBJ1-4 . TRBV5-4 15 TGTGCCAGCAGCTTGGCGGTATCGAGCAATGAAAAACTGTTTTTT CASSLAVSSNEKLFF
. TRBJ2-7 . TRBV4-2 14 TGTGCCAGCAGCCAAGGAGGCGGACCCTACGAGCAGTACTTC CASSQGGGPYEQYF
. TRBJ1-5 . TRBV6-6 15 TGTGCCAGCAGTTACTCGACAGCCCTGAGCGCGGCCCAGCATTTT CASSYSTALSAAQHF
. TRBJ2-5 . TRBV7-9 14 TGTGCCAGCAGCCAGACGGGCGGGATGGAGACCCAGTACTTC CASSQTGGMETQYF
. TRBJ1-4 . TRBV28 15 TGTGCCAGCCGGACTCTCCGGGGCGGGGGGATTGAACTGTTTTTT CASRTLRGGGIELFF
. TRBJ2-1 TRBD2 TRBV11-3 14 TGTGCCAGCAGCTACGGACTAGCCGTCAATGAGCAGTTCTTC CASSYGLAVNEQFF
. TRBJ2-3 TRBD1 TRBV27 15 TGTGCCAGCAGTCTCGACAGGGGGCTATGGGATACGCAGTATTTT CASSLDRGLWDTQYF
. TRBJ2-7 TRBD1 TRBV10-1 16 TGCGCCAGCAGTGAGGGGACAGGGAGTTCTGACTGCGAGCAGTACTTC CASSEGTGSSDCEQYF